Given below is one T cell receptor (beta chain) in context. Healthy HIV-negative adults without recent acute infections or vaccinations served as donors. The sample originates from a study of shared clonotypes between healthy human individuals. The CDR3 consists of 14 residues. Germline loops: CDR1 ENHRY, CDR2 SYGVKD. The germline V and J ends were trimmed by 3 bases and 6 bases, with 12 bases remaining between them. Researchers ran the assay at a deep level. The sorted-subset replicate PCRs were given 200 ng DNA, which is roughly 30,000 T cell genomes. Repertoires were generated with immunoSEQ multiplex PCR, while TCRdb's copy carries only in-frame clones and drops some. Of about 2 million clones listed, over 85% are singletons.

J is TRBJ1-5 and V is TRBV10-3; TRBD1 is a possible D gene (5 bases). This receptor was taken from a man between 18 and 29 years old in good health. The sequenced material came from naive CD4+ T cells sorted from blood. Subset specified: CD45RA+ positively selected. CDR3 nucleotide sequence: TGTGCCATCAGTGATGGGGGTTATTCTCAGCCCCAGCATTTT. Its translation is CAISDGGYSQPQHF.